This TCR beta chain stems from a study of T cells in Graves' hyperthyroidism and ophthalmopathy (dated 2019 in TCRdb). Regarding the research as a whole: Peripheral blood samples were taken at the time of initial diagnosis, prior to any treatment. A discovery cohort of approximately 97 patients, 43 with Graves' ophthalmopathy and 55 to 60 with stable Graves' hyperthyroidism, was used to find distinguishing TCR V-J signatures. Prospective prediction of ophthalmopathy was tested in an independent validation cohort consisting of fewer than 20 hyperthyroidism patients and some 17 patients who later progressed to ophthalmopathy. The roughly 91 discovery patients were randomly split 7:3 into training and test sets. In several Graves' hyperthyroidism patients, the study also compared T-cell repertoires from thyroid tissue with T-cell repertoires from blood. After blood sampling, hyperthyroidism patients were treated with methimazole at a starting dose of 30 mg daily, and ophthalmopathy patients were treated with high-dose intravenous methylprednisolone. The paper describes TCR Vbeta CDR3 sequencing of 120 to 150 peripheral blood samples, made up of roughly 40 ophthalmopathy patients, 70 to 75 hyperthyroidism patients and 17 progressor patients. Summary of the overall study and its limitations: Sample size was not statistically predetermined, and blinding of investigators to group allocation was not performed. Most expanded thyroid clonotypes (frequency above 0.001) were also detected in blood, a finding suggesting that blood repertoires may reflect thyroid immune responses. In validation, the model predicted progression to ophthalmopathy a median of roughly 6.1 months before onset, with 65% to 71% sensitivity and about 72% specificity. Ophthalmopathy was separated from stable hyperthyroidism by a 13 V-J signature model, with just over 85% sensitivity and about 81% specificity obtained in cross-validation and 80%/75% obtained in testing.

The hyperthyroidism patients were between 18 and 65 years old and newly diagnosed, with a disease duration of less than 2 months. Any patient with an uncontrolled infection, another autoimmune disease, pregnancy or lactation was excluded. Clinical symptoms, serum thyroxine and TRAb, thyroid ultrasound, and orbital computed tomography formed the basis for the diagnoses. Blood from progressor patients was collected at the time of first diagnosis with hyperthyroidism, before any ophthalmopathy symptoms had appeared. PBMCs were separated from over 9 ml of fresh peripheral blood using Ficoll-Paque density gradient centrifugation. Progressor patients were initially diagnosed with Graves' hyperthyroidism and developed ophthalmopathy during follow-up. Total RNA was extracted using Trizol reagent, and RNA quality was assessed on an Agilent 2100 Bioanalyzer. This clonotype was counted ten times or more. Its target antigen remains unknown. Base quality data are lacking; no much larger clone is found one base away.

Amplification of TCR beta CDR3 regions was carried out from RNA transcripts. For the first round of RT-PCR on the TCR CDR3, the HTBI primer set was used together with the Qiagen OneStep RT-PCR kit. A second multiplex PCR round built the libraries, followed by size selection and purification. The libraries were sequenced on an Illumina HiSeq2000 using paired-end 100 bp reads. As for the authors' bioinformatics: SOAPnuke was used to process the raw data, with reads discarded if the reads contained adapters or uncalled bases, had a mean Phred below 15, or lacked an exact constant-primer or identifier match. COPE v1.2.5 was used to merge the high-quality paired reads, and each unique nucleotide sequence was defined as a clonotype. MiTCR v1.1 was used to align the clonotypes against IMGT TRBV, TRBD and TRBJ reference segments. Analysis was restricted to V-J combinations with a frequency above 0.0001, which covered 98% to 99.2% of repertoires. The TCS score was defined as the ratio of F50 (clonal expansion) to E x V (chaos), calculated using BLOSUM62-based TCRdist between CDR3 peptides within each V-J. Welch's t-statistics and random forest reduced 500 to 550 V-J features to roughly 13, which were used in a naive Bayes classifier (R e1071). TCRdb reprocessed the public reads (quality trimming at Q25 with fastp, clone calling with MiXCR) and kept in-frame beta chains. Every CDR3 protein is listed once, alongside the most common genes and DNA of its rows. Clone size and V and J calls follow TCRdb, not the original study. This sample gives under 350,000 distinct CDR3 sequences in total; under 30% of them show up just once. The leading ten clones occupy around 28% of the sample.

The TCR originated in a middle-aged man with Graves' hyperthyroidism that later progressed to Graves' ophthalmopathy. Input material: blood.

The CDR3 has the sequence CASSEDAAGISYEQYF. The nucleotides read TGTGCCAGCAGTGAAGATGCCGCGGGAATCAGCTACGAGCAGTACTTC. Rearrangement joined TRBV2 to TRBJ2-7; matching of 6 bases hints at TRBD2 as the D gene. In the germline V gene, CDR1 corresponds to SNHLY and CDR2 to FYNNEI. Trimming costs V 1 base and J 3 bases, and their ends lie 16 bases apart. The CDR3 sequence holds 16 residues, the cysteine and phenylalanine included. The entry retains the CDR3 DNA only, 48 bases that are in frame from base 1.